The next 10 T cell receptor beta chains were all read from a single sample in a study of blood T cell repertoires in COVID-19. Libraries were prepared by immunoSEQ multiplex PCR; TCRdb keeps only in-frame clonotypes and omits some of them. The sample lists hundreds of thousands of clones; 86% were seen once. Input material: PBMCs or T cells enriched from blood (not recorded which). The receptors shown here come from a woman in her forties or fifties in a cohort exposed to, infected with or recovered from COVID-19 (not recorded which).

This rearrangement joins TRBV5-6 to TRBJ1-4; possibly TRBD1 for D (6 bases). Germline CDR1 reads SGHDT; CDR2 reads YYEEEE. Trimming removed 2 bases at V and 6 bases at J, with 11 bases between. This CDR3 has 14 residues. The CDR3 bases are TGTGCCAGCAGCTTACAGGGACCGGATGAAAAACTGTTTTTT. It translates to CASSLQGPDEKLFF.

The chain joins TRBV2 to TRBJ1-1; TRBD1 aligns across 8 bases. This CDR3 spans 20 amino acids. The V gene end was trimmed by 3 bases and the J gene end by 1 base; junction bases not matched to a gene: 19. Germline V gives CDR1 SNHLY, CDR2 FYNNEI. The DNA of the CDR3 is TGTGCCAGCAGTGATACAGGGGGATATTATTCGCCTTGGAAGAACACTGAAGCTTTCTTT. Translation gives CASSDTGGYYSPWKNTEAFF.

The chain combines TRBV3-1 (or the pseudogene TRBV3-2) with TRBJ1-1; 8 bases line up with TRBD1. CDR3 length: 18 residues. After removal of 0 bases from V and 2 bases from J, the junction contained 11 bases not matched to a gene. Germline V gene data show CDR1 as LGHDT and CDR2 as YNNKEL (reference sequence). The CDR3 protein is CASSQDRTGGRENTEAFF. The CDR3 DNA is TGTGCCAGCAGCCAAGATAGAACAGGGGGGAGAGAAAACACTGAAGCTTTCTTT.

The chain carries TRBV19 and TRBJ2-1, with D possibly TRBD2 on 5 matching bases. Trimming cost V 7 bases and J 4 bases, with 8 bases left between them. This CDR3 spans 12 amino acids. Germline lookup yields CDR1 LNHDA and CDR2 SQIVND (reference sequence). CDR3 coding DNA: TGTGCCAGTAAAGCGGTTTACAATGAGCAGTTCTTC. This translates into CASKAVYNEQFF.

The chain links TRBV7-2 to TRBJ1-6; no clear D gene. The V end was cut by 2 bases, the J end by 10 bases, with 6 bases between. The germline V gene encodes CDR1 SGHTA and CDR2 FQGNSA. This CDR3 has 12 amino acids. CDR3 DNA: TGTGCCAGCAGCTTACCCAAATCACCCCTCCACTTT. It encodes CASSLPKSPLHF.

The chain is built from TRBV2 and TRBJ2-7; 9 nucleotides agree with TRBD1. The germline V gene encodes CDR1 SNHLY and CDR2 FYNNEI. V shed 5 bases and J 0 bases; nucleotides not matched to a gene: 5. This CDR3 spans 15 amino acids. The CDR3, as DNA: TGTGCCAGCAGTATGGGACAGGGTCCCTCCTACGAGCAGTACTTC. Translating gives CASSMGQGPSYEQYF.

The CDR3 bases are TGTGCCAGCAAGGGACAGGGGGGTAATGAAAAACTGTTTTTT. As protein: CASKGQGGNEKLFF. This chain joins TRBV27 and TRBJ1-4; 11 nucleotides line up with TRBD1. CDR3 length equals 14 residues. Germline V gene data show CDR1 as MNHEY and CDR2 as SMNVEV (reference sequence). V gave up 7 bases and J gave up 4 bases; unmatched junction bases: 2.

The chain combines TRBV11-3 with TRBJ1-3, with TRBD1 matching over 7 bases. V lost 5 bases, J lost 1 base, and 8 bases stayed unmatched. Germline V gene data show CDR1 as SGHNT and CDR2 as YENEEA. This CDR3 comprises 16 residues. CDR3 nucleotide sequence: TGTGCCAGCAGCCGAGGGGGCGACAGATCTGGAAACACCATATATTTT. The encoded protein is CASSRGGDRSGNTIYF. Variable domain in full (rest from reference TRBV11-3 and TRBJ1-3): EAGVVQSPRYKIIEKKQPVAFWCNPISGHNTLYWYLQNLGQGPELLIRYENEEAVDDSQLPKDRFSAERLKGVDSTLKIQPAELGDSAVYLCASSRGGDRSGNTIYFGEGSWLTVV.

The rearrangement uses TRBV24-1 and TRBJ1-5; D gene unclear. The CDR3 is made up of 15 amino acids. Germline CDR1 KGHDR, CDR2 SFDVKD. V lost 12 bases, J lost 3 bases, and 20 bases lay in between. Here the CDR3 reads CAPSGFGGINQPQHF. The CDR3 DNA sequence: TGTGCCCCCTCGGGGTTTGGAGGGATCAATCAGCCCCAGCATTTT.

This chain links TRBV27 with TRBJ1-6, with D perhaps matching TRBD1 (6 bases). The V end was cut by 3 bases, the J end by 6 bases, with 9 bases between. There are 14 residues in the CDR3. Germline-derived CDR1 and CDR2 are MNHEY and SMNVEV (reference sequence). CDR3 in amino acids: CASSFRGRNSPLHF. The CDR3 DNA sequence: TGTGCCAGCAGTTTCAGGGGTCGTAATTCACCCCTCCACTTT.